This T cell receptor (beta chain) stems from a study of Ad26.COV2.S vaccination and SARS-CoV-2 variants. Notes on the study in general: After vaccination, reports described spike-specific CD8+ and CD4+ T cell responses as showing substantial breadth.

The assay was immunoSEQ multiplex PCR, and TCRdb's table has in-frame clones only and misses some. The sample has over 400,000 clones, about 90% seen once; the top ten hold 1.5% to 2%. Treatment described: roughly 19 received Ad26.COV2.S at low or high dose, single or two shots; roughly five received placebo; per-sample allocation not given. Specimen acquisition occurred on day 63 following the initial vaccine or placebo injection. At a Boston site, the person donating was an adult of 18-55 years. From germline, CDR1 is SGHVS and CDR2 FQNEAQ. This CDR3 contains 13 residues. V was clipped by 2 bases and J by 6 bases, with 7 bases between them. For this clone: Antigen: not known.

The TCR originated in a person between 18 and 65 years old who received the Ad26.COV2.S COVID-19 vaccine or a placebo. Source: peripheral blood, taken in a trial of Ad26.COV2.S vaccine versus placebo. This chain connects TRBV7-8 to TRBJ2-2; possible D gene TRBD2, 5 bases. CDR3 in DNA: TGTGCCAGCAGCTTATACGGGGCCGGGGAGCTGTTTTTT. Its translation: CASSLYGAGELFF.